The sample holds a few counts of the clone carrying this T cell receptor (beta chain). Antigen: not known. This specimen comes from a study of CD8 T cells in ankylosing spondylitis. Study-level findings and limits: Disease-linked clones had a CD8+ phenotype and relatively low frequency in peripheral blood. Typical of ankylosing spondylitis blood, it appeared, was a TCR beta motif of several highly homologous variants.

Trimming removed 4 bases from V and 0 bases from J, with 8 bases in between. Per germline, CDR1 WSHSY and CDR2 SAAADI. The CDR3 covers 14 residues. TCRdb re-called the 5' RACE reads through MiXCR, storing one row per CDR3 protein. The table has about 270,000 distinct CDR3 sequences, roughly a third seen once. The sequence was obtained from a male donor with ankylosing spondylitis or in good health (not recorded which). The chain uses TRBV10-2 and TRBJ2-3; D is perhaps TRBD1 (5 bases). What was sequenced was blood, either unsorted or a sorted T cell fraction (not recorded which). The CDR3 loop is CASSGQGSTDTQYF. CDR3 nucleotide sequence: TGCGCCAGCAGTGGGCAGGGTAGCACAGATACGCAGTATTTT.